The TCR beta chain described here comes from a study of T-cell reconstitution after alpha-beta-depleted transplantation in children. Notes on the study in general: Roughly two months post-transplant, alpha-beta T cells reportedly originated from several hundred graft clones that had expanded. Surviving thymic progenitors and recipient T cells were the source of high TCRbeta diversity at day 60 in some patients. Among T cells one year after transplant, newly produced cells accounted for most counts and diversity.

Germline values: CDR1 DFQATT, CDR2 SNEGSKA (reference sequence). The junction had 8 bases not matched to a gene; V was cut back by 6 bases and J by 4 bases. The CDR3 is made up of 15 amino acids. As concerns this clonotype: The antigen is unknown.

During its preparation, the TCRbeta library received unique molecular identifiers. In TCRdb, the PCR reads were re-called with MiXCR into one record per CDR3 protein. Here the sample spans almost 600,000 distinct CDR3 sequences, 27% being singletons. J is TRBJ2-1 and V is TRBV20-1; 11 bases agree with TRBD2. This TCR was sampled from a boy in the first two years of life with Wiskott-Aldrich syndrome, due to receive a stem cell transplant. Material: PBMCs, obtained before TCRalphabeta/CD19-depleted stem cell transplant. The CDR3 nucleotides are TGCAGTGCCCCGTCGGGGACTAGCGGATACAATGAGCAGTTCTTC. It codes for CSAPSGTSGYNEQFF.